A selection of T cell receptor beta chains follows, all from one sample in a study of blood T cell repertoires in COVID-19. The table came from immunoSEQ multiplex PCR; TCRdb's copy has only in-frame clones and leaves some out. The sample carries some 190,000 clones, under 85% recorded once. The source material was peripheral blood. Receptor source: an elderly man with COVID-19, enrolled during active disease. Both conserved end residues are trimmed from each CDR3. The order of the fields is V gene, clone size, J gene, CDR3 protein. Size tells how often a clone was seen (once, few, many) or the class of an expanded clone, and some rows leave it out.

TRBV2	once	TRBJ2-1	ASTLAGGYNEQF
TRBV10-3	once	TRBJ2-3	AISREGGANTDTQY
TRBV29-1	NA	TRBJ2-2	SVSDRGLTGELF
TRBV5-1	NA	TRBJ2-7	ASSPGHRDYEQY
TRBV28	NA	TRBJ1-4	ASTEGADEKLF
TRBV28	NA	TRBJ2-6	ASSVTGNSGANVLT
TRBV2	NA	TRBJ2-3	ASSEQSTDTQY
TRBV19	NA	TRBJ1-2	ASSISGQRGYT
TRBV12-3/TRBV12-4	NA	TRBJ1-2	ASSAQGGLGYT
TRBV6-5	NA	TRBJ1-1	ASTRQGGEAF
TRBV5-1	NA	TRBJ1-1	ASSLEDMNTEAF
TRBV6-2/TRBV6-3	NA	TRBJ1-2	ASSPYRGGYGYT
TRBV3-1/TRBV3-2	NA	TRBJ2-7	ASSQGEGYEQY
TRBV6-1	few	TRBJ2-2	ASSEGPFYTGELF
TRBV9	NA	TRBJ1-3	ASSPLILPGNTIY
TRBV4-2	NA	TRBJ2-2	ASSQRGGANTGELF
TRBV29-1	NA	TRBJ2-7	SAGDTYEQY
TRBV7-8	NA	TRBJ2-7	ASSLATSKYEQY
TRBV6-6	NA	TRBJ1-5	ASRSQVSNQPQH
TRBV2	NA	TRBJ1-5	ASSKGGINQPQH
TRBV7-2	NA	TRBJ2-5	ASSLDRGQETQY
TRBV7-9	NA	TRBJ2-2	ASSPRRREGGELF
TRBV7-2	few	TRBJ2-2	ASSLLAGANTGELF
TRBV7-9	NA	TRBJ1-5	ASSLALRDSRNQPQH
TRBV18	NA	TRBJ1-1	ASSPRQGSVKNTEAF
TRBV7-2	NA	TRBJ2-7	ASSLNWGTGGSSYEQY
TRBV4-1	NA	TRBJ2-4	ASSQGTGMSKNIQY
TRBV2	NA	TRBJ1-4	ASSEERGILF
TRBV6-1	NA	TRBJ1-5	ASSEGTRGNQPQH
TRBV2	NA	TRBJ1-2	ASRAPSGRGGYT
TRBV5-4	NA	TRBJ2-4	ATRSRSPEMHIQY
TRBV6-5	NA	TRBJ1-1	ASSSYRADTEAF
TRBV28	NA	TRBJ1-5	ASSSLRDQPQH
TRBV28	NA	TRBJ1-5	ASSKQGAYQPQH
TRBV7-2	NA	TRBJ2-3	ASSLRQGGTDTQY
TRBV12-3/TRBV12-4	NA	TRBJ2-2	ASSYRAGELF
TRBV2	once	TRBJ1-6	ARQGRARNSPLH